The T cell receptor (beta chain) described here comes from a study of shared clonotypes between healthy human individuals. In the original workflow: Filtering was not the same, since immunoSEQ gave junction-only sequences without quality scores. Some clones are missing from TCRdb's copy, which holds only in-frame ones; the method was immunoSEQ multiplex PCR. Clonal size and the V and J genes are those of that table, whereas D and trimming came from the DNA. Of approximately 2.5 million clones listed, more than 85% are singletons. The CDR3 has 16 amino acids. The V end was cut by 2 bases, the J end by 3 bases, with 17 bases between. Germline assignment: CDR1 MNHNY and CDR2 SVGAGI (reference sequence).

Sequences were obtained from naive CD4+ T cells from PBMCs. Described subset: CD45RA+ positively selected. The receptor's source is a man aged 18 to 35 in good health. Some clones in this sample may be carry-over from other donors' samples. The chain uses TRBV6-6 and TRBJ2-7, with D tentatively TRBD2 (5 bases). In DNA, the CDR3 is TGTGCCAGCAGTTACACCGGGGTACGGGCTGACTACGAGCAGTACTTC. Its protein product is CASSYTGVRADYEQYF.